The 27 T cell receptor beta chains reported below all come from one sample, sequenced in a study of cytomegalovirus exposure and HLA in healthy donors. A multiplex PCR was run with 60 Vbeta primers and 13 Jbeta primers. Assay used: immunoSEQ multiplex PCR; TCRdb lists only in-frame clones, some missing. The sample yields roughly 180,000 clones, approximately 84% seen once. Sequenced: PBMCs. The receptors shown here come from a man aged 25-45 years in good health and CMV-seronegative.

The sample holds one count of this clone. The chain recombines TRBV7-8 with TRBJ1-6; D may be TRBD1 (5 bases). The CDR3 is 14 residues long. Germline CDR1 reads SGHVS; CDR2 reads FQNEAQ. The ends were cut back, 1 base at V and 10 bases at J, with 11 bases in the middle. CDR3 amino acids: CASSLGQGRSPLHF. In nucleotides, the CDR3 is TGTGCCAGCAGCTTAGGTCAGGGAAGATCACCCCTCCACTTT.

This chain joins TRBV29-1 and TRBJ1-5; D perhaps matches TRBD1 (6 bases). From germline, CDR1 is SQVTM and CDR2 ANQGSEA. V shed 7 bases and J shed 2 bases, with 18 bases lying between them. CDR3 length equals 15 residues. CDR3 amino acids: CSAQLQGVGNQPQHF. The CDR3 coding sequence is TGCAGCGCCCAATTACAGGGTGTTGGCAATCAGCCCCAGCATTTT. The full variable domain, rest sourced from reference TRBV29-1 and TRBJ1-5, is SAVISQKPSRDICQRGTSLTIQCQVDSQVTMMFWYRQQPGQSLTLIATANQGSEATYESGFVIDKFPISRPNLTFSTLTVSNMSPEDSSIYLCSAQLQGVGNQPQHFGDGTRLSIL.

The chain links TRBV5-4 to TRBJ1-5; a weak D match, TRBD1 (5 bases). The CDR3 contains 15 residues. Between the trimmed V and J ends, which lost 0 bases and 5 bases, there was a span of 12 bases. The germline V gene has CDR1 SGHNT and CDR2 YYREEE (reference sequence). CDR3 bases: TGTGCCAGCAGCTTGGGGCGGGGGTCGGATCAGCCCCAGCATTTT. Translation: CASSLGRGSDQPQHF.

CDR3 coding DNA: TGTGCCAGCAGTTACTACATAGGACAGGGTCGGTTGGCTTTCTTT. As protein: CASSYYIGQGRLAFF. The gene calls are TRBV6-5 and TRBJ1-1, with 8 bases aligning to TRBD1. Germline assignment: CDR1 MNHEY and CDR2 SVGAGI. V lost 1 base and J lost 11; bases outside the gene matches: 12. CDR3 size: 15 residues.

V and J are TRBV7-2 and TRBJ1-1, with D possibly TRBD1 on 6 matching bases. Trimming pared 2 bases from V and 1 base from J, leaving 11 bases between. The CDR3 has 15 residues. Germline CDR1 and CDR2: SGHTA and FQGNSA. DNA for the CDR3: TGTGCCAGCAGCTTACCGGGACATTGGAACACTGAAGCTTTCTTT. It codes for CASSLPGHWNTEAFF.

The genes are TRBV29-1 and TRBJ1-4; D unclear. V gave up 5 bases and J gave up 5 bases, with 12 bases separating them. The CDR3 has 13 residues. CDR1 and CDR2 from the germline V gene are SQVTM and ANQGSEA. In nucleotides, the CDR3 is TGCAGCGTTTTTTCAGGCCCCAATGAAAAACTGTTTTTT. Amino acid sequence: CSVFSGPNEKLFF.

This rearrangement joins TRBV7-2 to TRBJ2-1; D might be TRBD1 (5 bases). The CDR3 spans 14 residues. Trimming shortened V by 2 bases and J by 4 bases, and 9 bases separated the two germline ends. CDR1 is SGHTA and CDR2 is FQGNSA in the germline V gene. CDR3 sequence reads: CASSLLGQYNEQFF. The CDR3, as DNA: TGTGCCAGCAGCTTACTCGGACAATACAATGAGCAGTTCTTC. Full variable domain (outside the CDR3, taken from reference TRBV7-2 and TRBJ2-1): GAGVSQSPSNKVTEKGKDVELRCDPISGHTALYWYRQSLGQGLEFLIYFQGNSAPDKSGLPSDRFSAERTGGSVSTLTIQRTQQEDSAVYLCASSLLGQYNEQFFGPGTRLTVL.

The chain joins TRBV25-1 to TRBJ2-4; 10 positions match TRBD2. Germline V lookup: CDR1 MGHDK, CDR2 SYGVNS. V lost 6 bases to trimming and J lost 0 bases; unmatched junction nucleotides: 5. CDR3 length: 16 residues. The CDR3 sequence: CASRGLAVGAKNIQYF. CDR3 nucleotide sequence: TGTGCCAGCAGAGGACTAGCGGTTGGAGCCAAAAACATTCAGTACTTC.

CDR3 residues: CASSQGTGETGELFF. CDR3 in DNA: TGTGCCAGCAGCCAAGGGACAGGGGAGACCGGGGAGCTGTTTTTT. The chain recombines TRBV4-2 with TRBJ2-2; 9 nucleotides align to TRBD1. Germline lookup yields CDR1 LGHNA and CDR2 YNFKEQ. With 1 base clipped from V and 5 bases from J, the junction kept 2 bases outside the gene matches. CDR3 length: 15 amino acids.

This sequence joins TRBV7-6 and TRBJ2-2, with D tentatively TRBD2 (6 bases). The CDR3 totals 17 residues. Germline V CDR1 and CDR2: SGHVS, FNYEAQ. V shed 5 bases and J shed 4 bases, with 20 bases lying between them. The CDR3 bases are TGTGCCAGCAGCCCGGGGGAGGCTATCCAGTTCACCGGGGAGCTGTTTTTT. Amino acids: CASSPGEAIQFTGELFF. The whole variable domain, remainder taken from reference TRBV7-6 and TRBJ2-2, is GAGVSQSPRYKVTKRGQDVALRCDPISGHVSLYWYRQALGQGPEFLTYFNYEAQQDKSGLPNDRFSAERPEGSISTLTIQRTEQRDSAMYRCASSPGEAIQFTGELFFGEGSRLTVL.

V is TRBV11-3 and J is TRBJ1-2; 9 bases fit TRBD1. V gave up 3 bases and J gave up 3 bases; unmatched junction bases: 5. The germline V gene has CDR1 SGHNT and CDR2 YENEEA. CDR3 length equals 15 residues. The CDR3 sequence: CASSFRTGEHYGYTF. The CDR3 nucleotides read TGTGCCAGCAGCTTTAGGACAGGGGAGCACTATGGCTACACCTTC.

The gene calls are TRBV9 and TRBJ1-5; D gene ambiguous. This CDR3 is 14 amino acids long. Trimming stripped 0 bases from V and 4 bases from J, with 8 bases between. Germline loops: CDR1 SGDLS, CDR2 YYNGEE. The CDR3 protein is CASSVEGGNQPQHF. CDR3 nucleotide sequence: TGTGCCAGCAGCGTAGAGGGAGGAAATCAGCCCCAGCATTTT.

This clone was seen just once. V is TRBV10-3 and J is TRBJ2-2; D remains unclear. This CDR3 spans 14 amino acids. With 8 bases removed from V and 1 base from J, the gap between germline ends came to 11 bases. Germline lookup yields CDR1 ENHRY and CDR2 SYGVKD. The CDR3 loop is CAILETLNTGELFF. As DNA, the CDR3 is TGTGCCATCCTGGAGACCCTGAACACCGGGGAGCTGTTTTTT.

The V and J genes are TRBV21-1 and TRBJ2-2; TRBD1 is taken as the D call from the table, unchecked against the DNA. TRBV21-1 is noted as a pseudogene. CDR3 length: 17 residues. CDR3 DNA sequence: TGTGCCAGCAGCGCCAATCAGGGACAGGGCAACACCGGGGAGCTGTTTTTT. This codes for CASSANQGQGNTGELFF.

The CDR3 sequence is CAISESNRGYQETQYF. CDR3 DNA: TGTGCCATCAGTGAGTCTAACAGGGGCTACCAAGAGACCCAGTACTTC. This chain connects TRBV10-3 to TRBJ2-5; 7 bases are shared with TRBD1. Losses at the gene ends were 0 bases for V and 0 bases for J; bases not matched to a gene: 4. The germline V gene has CDR1 ENHRY and CDR2 SYGVKD. The CDR3 runs to 16 residues.

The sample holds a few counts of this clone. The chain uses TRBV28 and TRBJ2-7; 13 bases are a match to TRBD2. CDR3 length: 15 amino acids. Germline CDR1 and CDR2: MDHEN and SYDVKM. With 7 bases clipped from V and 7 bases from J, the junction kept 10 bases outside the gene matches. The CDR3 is CASIRGLAGVGEQYF. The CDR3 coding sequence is TGTGCCAGCATCCGAGGACTAGCGGGGGTGGGGGAGCAGTACTTC.

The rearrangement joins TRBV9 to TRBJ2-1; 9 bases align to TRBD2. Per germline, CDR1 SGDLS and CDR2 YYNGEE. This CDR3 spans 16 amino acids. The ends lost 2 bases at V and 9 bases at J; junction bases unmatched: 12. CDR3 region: CASSVRTSGLSGEQFF. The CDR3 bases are TGTGCCAGCAGCGTGCGAACTAGCGGGCTCTCTGGTGAGCAGTTCTTC.

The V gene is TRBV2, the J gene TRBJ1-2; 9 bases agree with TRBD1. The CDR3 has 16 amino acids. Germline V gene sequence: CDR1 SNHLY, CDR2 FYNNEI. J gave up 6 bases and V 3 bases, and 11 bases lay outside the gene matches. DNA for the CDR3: TGTGCCAGCAGTGAGGGGGACAGGGCGCCCTTGGATGGCTACACCTTC. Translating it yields CASSEGDRAPLDGYTF.

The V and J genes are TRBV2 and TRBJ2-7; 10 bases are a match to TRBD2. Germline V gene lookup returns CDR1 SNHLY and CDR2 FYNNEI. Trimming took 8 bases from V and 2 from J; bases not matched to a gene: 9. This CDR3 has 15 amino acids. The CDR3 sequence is CASLASGGPTYEQYF. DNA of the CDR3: TGTGCCAGCCTAGCTAGCGGGGGACCGACCTACGAGCAGTACTTC.

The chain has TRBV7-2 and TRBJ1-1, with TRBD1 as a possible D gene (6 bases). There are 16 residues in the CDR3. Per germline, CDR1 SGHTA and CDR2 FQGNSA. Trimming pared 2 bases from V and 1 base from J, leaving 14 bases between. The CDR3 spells CASSLPLDRANTEAFF. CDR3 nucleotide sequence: TGTGCCAGCAGCTTACCACTGGACAGAGCGAACACTGAAGCTTTCTTT.

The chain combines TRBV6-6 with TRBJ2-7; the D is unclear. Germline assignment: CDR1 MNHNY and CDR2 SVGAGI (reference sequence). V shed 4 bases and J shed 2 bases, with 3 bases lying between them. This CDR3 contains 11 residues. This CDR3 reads CASSFTYEQYF. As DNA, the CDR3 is TGTGCCAGCAGTTTTACCTACGAGCAGTACTTC.

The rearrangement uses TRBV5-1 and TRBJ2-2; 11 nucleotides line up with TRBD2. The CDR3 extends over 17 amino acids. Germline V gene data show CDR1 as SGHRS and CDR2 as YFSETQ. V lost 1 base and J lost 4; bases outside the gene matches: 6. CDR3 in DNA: TGCGCCAGCAGCTTGTATACTAGCGGGGGCCGCACCGGGGAGCTGTTTTTT. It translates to CASSLYTSGGRTGELFF.

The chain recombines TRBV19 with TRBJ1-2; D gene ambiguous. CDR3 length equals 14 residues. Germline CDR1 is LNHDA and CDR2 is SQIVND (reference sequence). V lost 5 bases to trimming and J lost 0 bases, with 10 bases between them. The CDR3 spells CASSRFGANYGYTF. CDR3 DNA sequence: TGTGCCAGTAGTCGGTTCGGGGCTAACTATGGCTACACCTTC.

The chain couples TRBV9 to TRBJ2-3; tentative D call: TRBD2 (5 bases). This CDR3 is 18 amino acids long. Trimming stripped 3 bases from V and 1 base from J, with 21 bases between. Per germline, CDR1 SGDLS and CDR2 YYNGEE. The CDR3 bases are TGTGCCAGCAGCGACGAGGACCGTCCGGGATATCGCACAGATACGCAGTATTTT. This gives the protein CASSDEDRPGYRTDTQYF.

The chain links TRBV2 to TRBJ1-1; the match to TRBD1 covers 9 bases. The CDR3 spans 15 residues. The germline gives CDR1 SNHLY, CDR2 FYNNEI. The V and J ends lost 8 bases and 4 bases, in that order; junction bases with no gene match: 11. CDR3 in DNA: TGTGCCAGCGGGGATGGGACAGGGCGATTCACTGAAGCTTTCTTT. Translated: CASGDGTGRFTEAFF.

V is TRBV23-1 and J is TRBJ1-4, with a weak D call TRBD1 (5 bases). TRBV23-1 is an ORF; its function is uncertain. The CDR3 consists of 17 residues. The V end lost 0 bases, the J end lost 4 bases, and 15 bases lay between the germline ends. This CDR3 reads CASSQSVGAALNEKLFF. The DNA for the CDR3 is TGCGCCAGCAGTCAATCGGTTGGGGCAGCCCTTAATGAAAAACTGTTTTTT.

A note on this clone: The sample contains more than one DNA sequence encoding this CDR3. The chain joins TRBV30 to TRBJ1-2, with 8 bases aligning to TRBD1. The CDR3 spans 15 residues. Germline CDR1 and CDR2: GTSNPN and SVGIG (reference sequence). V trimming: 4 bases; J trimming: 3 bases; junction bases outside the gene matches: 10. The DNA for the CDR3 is TGTGCCTGGACCCCTGACGACAGGGGATACTATGGCTACACCTTC. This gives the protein CAWTPDDRGYYGYTF.